The entry below gives a single TCR beta chain sequence along with its context. Antigen: not known. The CDR3 sequence is 12 residues long. Between the trimmed V and J ends, which lost 6 bases and 7 bases, there was a span of 9 bases. Germline V gene sequence: CDR1 LNHDA, CDR2 SQIVND (reference sequence). The sample originates from a study of OX40 agonist ivuxolimab in advanced cancers. The wider study: Those treated in dose escalation had hepatocellular carcinoma, melanoma, renal cell cancer or head and neck cancer. General study points: CD4+ and CD8+ blood T cells expanded clonally by week 6 at 0.1 to 3.0 mg/kg. Partial responders at 0.1-3.0 mg/kg showed near-lowest clonal expansion. The study found that CD8+ T cells averaged more expanded clones than CD4+.

TCRdb's table, derived via immunoSEQ multiplex PCR, lists solely in-frame clones and lacks some. This table holds approximately 120,000 clones, 85% to 95% found once. The sequencing here drew on CD4+ or CD8+ T cells sorted from blood, taken in a trial of the OX40 agonist ivuxolimab. The J gene is TRBJ2-2, the V gene TRBV19, with D uncertain. The sequence derives from an adult with an advanced solid tumor such as melanoma, head and neck, liver or kidney cancer. The CDR3 sequence is CASRIAIGELFF. DNA for the CDR3: TGTGCCAGTAGAATCGCTATCGGGGAGCTGTTTTTT.